The sequence of this T cell receptor beta chain was determined in a study of cytomegalovirus exposure and HLA in healthy donors. Whole-study results and caveats: Compared with the approximately 680-donor mean, an Asian-associated ancestry cluster reportedly had fewer N-insertions, according to a later analysis. Most observed TCR sequences were rare, whereas some public TCRs were detected in many donors.

A word on this clone: Its antigen is not identified.

The PCR used 60 Vbeta and 13 Jbeta primers. Assay: immunoSEQ multiplex PCR; the TCRdb copy retains only in-frame clones and omits some. Here the sample table reports approximately 120,000 clones. Germline V gene sequence: CDR1 SGHRS, CDR2 YFSETQ. CDR3 length: 12 amino acids. V was trimmed by 4 bases and J by 9 bases, leaving 10 bases between them. Healthy bone marrow donors made up the donors. Sequencing was performed on PBMCs. The chain employs TRBV5-1 and TRBJ2-2; a possible D gene is TRBD1 (6 bases). This TCR came from a man aged 40-55 years in good health and CMV-seronegative. CDR3 region: CASSPGERELFF. In DNA, the CDR3 is TGCGCCAGCAGCCCAGGGGAAAGGGAGCTGTTTTTT.